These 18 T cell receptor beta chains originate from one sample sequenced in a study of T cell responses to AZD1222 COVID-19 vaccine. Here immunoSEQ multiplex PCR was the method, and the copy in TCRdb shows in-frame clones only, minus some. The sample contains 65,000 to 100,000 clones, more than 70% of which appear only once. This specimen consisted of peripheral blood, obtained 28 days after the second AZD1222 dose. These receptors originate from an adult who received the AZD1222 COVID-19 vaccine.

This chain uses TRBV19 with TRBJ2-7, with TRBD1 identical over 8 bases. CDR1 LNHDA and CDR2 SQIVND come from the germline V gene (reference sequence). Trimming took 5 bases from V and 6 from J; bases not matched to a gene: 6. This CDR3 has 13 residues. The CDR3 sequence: CASSLDRAAEQYF. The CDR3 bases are TGTGCCAGTAGTTTGGACAGGGCGGCCGAGCAGTACTTC.

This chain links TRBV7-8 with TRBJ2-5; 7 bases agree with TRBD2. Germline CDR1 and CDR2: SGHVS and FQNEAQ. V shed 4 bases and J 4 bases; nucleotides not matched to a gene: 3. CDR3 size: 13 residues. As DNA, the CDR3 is TGTGCCAGCAGCTACGGGACTATAGAGACCCAGTACTTC. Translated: CASSYGTIETQYF.

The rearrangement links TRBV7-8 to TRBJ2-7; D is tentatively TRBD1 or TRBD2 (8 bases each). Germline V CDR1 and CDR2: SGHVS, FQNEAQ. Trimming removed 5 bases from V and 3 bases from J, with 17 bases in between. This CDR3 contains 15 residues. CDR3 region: CASSPGGTGLYEQYF. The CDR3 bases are TGTGCCAGCAGCCCGGGGGGGACAGGCCTCTACGAGCAGTACTTC.

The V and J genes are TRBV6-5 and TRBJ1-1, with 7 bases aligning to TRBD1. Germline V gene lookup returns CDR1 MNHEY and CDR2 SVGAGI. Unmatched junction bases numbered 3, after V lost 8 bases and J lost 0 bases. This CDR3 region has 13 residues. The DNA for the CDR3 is TGTGCCAGCGAGGGACAGATGAACACTGAAGCTTTCTTT. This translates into CASEGQMNTEAFF.

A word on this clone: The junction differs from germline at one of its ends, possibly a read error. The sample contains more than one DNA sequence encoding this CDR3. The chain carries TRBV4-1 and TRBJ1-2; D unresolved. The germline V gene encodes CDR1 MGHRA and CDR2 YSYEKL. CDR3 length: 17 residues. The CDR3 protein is CASSQTQRIQGYYGYTF. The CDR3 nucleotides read TGCGCCAGTAGCCAAACCCAAAGGATACAAGGGTACTATGGCTACACCTTC.

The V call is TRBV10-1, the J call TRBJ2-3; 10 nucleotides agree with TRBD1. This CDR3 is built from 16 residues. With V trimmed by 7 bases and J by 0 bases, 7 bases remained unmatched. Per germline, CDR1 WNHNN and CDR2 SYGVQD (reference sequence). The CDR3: CASNDGQGGSTDTQYF. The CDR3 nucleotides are TGCGCCAGCAACGATGGACAGGGGGGTAGCACAGATACGCAGTATTTT.

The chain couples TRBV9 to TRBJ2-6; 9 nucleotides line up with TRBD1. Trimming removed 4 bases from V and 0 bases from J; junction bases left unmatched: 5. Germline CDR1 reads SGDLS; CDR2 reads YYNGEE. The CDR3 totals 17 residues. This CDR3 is CASSLTGGSSGANVLTF. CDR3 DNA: TGTGCCAGCAGCTTAACAGGGGGCTCCTCTGGGGCCAACGTCCTGACTTTC.

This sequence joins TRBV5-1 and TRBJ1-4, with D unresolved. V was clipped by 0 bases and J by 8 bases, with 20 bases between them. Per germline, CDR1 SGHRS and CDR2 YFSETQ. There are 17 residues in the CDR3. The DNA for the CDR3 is TGCGCCAGCAGCTTGGGTTCGGAGAGCTTAGGAAGGGAAAAACTGTTTTTT. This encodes CASSLGSESLGREKLFF.

CDR3 in amino acids: CASSQVSTGRGYTF. The CDR3 DNA is TGTGCCAGCAGCCAAGTATCCACAGGTCGAGGCTACACCTTC. The rearrangement joins TRBV3-1 (or the pseudogene TRBV3-2) to TRBJ1-2; TRBD1 is a possible D gene (5 bases). CDR1 LGHDT and CDR2 YNNKEL come from the germline V gene (reference sequence). V was cut by 1 base and J by 8 bases, with 14 bases left in between. The CDR3 sequence is 14 residues long.

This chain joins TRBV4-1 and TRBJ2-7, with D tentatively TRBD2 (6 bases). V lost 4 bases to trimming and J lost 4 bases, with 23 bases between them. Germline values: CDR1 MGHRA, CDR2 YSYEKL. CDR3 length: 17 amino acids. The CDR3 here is CASSPTRDSSAPYEQYF. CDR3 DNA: TGCGCCAGCAGCCCTACCCGGGACTCCTCCGCACCATACGAGCAGTACTTC.

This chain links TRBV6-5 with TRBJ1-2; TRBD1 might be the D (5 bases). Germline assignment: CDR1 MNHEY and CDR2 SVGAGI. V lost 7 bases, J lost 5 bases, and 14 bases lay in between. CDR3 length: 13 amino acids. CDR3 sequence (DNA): TGTGCCAGCACCCTAGACAGACTATATGGCTACACCTTC. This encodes CASTLDRLYGYTF.

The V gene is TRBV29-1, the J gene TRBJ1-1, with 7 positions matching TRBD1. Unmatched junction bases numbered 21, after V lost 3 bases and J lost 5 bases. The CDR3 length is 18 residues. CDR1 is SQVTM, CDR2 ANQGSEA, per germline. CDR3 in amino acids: CSVDLNERTGTDNTEAFF. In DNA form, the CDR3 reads TGCAGCGTTGACCTAAACGAGAGGACCGGGACAGATAATACTGAAGCTTTCTTT. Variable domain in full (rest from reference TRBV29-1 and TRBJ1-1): SAVISQKPSRDICQRGTSLTIQCQVDSQVTMMFWYRQQPGQSLTLIATANQGSEATYESGFVIDKFPISRPNLTFSTLTVSNMSPEDSSIYLCSVDLNERTGTDNTEAFFGQGTRLTVV.

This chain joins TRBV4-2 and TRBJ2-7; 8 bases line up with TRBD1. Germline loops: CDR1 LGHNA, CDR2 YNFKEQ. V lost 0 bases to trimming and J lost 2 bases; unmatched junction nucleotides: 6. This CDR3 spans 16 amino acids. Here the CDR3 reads CASSQDGTGGAYEQYF. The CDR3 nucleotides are TGTGCCAGCAGCCAAGATGGAACAGGGGGTGCCTACGAGCAGTACTTC.

The CDR3 nucleotides are TGTGCCTGGAGGGGACGGAGGAACACTGAAGCTTTCTTT. Translation: CAWRGRRNTEAFF. The chain combines TRBV30 with TRBJ1-1, with D tentatively TRBD1 (5 bases). Trimming left V 3 bases short and J 1 base short, with 9 bases between. Germline V lookup: CDR1 GTSNPN, CDR2 SVGIG (reference sequence). The CDR3 sequence is 13 residues long.

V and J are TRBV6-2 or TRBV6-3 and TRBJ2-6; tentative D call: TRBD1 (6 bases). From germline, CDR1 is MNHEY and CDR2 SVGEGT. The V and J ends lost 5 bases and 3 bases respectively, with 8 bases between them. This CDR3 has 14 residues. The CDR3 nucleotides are TGTGCCAGCAGTGGGGGCCATGGGGCCAACGTCCTGACTTTC. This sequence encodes CASSGGHGANVLTF.

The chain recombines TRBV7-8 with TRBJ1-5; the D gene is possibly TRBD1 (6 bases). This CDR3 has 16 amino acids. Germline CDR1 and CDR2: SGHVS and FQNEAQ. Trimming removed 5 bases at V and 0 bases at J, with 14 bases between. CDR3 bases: TGTGCCAGCAGCCCTCGGACAGCCTCTAGCAATCAGCCCCAGCATTTT. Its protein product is CASSPRTASSNQPQHF.

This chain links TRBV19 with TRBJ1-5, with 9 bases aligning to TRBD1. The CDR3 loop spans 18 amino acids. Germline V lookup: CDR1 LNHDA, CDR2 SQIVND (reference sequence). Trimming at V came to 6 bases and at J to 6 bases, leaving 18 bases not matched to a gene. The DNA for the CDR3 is TGTGCCAGTAGCCGCGGCCGAGGACAGGGGACTGTCGGTCAGCCCCAGCATTTT. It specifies CASSRGRGQGTVGQPQHF.

For the CDR3, the DNA is TGTGCCAGCAGTTTTTCGAGGGGTGGGAAAGCTTTCTTT. Residues: CASSFSRGGKAFF. The chain couples TRBV12-3 or TRBV12-4 to TRBJ1-1; D is perhaps TRBD1 (5 bases). The CDR3 has 13 amino acids. V lost 3 bases to trimming and J lost 9 bases, with 14 bases between them.